This T cell receptor (beta chain) was sequenced in a study of identical twins. Study-level results: It was out-of-frame TCR alpha sharing in monozygotic twins that models underestimated.

No donor was unhealthy or non-Caucasian. Remarks on this clonotype: The antigen is not known.

Each CDR3 protein is one row after TCRdb ran MiXCR on the 5' RACE reads. The sample records 500,000 to 550,000 distinct CDR3 sequences, roughly a fifth being singletons. These data also formed part of another study, on T cells expressing NK-cell markers.

The specimen was CD4+ T cells sorted from blood. This clonotype was sampled from a young woman in good health.

The CDR3, as DNA: TGCGCCAGCAGCTACGGGGGGGCAGACAATGAGCAGTTCTTC. The encoded protein is CASSYGGADNEQFF. The J gene is TRBJ2-1, the V gene TRBV5-1; TRBD2 aligns across 8 bases. J lost 5 bases, V lost 3 bases, and 4 bases had no gene match. CDR3 length: 14 amino acids. Germline loops: CDR1 SGHRS, CDR2 YFSETQ.